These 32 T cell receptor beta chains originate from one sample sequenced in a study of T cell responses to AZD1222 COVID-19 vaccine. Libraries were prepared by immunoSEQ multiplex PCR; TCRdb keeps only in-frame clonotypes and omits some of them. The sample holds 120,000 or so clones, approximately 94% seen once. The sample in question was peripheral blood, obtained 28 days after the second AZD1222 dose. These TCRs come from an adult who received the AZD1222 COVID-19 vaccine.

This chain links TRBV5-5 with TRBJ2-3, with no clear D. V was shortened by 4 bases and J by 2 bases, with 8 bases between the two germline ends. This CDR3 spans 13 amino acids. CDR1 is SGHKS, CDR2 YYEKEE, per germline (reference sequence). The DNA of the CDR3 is TGTGCCAGCAGCACGCAACCCACAGATACGCAGTATTTT. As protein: CASSTQPTDTQYF.

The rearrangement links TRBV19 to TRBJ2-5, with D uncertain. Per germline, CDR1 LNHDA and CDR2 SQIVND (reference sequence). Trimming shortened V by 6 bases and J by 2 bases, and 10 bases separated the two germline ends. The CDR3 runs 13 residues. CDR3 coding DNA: TGTGCCAGTAGGGGCACGGGTCAAGAGACCCAGTACTTC. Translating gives CASRGTGQETQYF.

CDR3 sequence: CASSVEVVGGAYNEQFF. CDR3 coding DNA: TGTGCCAGCAGCGTAGAGGTTGTGGGGGGCGCCTACAATGAGCAGTTCTTC. This chain joins TRBV9 and TRBJ2-1, with D perhaps TRBD1 or TRBD2 (6 bases each). The CDR3 spans 17 residues. Trimming left V 0 bases short and J 2 bases short, with 15 bases between. The germline V gene has CDR1 SGDLS and CDR2 YYNGEE.

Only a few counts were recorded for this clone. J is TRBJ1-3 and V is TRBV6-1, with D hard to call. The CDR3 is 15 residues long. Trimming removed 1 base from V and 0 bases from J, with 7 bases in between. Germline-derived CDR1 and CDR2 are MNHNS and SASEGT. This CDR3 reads CASSEEDSSGNTIYF. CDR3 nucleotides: TGTGCCAGCAGTGAAGAGGATAGCTCTGGAAACACCATATATTTT.

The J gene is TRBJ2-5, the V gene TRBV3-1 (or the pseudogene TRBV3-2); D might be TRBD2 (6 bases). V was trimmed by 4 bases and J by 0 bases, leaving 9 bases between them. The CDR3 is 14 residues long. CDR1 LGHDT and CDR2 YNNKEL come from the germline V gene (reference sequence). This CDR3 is CASSRGLYQETQYF. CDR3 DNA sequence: TGTGCCAGCAGCCGGGGACTTTACCAAGAGACCCAGTACTTC.

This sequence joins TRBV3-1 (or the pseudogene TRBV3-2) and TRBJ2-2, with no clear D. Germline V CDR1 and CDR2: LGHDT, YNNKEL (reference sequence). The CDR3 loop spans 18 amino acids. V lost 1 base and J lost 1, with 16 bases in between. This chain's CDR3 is CASSQVPHTRKNTGELFF. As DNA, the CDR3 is TGTGCCAGCAGCCAAGTACCCCACACCAGAAAGAACACCGGGGAGCTGTTTTTT.

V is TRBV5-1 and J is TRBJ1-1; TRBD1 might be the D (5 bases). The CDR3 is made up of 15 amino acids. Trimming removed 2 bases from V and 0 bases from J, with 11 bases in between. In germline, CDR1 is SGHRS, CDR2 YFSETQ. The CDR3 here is CASSFQGPMNTEAFF. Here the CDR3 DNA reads TGCGCCAGCAGCTTCCAGGGCCCCATGAACACTGAAGCTTTCTTT.

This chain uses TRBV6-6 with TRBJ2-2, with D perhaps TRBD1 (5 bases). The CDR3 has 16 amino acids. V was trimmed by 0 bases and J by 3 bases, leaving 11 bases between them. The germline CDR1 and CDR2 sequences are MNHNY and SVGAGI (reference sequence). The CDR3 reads CASSYSATDYTGELFF. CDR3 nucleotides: TGTGCCAGCAGTTACTCGGCGACAGACTACACCGGGGAGCTGTTTTTT.

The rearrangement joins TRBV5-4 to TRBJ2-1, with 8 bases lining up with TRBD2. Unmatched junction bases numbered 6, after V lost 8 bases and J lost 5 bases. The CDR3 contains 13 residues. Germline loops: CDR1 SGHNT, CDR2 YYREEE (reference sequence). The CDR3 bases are TGTGCCAGTAACGGCGGGAGGCACAATGAGCAGTTCTTC. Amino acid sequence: CASNGGRHNEQFF.

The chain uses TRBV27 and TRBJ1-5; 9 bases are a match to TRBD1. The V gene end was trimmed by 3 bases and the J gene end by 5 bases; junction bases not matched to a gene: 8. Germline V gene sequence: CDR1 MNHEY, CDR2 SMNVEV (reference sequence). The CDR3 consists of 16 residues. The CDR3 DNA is TGTGCCAGCAGTTTGGGAACAGGGGGCAAGGATCAGCCCCAGCATTTT. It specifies CASSLGTGGKDQPQHF.

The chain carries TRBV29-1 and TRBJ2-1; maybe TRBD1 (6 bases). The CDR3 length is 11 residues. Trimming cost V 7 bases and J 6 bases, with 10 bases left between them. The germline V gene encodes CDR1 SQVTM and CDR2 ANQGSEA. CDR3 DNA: TGCAGCGGTGGACAGATCAATGAGCAGTTCTTC. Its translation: CSGGQINEQFF.

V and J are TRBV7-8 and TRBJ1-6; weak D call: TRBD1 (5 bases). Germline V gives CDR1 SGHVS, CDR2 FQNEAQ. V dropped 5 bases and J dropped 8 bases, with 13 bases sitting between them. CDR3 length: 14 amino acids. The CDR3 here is CASSLGLGDSPLHF. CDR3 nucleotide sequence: TGTGCCAGCAGCCTCGGCCTGGGGGATTCACCCCTCCACTTT. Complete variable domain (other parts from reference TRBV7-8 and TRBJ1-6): GAGVSQSPRYKVAKRGQDVALRCDPISGHVSLFWYQQALGQGPEFLTYFQNEAQLDKSGLPSDRFFAERPEGSVSTLKIQRTQQEDSAVYLCASSLGLGDSPLHFGNGTRLTVT.

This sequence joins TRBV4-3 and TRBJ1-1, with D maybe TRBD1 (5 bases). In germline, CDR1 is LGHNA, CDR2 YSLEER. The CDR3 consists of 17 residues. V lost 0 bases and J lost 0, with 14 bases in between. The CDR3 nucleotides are TGCGCCAGCAGCCAAGATCCCCCGGGGGAGATGAACACTGAAGCTTTCTTT. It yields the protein CASSQDPPGEMNTEAFF.

The DNA of the CDR3 is TGTGCCAGCAGCTATGACAGATACGAGCAGTACTTC. This translates into CASSYDRYEQYF. The V and J genes are TRBV7-9 and TRBJ2-7, with D tentatively TRBD1 (5 bases). The V end was cut by 4 bases, the J end by 4 bases, with 8 bases between. The V gene's germline CDR1 is SEHNR and CDR2 FQNEAQ (reference sequence). The CDR3 contains 12 residues.

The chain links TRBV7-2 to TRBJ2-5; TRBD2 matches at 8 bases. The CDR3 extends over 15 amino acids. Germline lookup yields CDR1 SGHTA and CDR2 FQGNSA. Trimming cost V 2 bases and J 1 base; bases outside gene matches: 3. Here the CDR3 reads CASSLSSGGQETQYF. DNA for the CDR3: TGTGCCAGCAGCTTATCCAGCGGGGGCCAAGAGACCCAGTACTTC.

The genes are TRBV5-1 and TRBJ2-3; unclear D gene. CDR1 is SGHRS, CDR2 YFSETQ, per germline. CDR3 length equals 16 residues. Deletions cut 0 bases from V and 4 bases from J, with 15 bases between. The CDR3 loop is CASSLAPINDPDTQYF. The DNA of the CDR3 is TGCGCCAGCAGCTTGGCCCCGATAAACGATCCAGATACGCAGTATTTT.

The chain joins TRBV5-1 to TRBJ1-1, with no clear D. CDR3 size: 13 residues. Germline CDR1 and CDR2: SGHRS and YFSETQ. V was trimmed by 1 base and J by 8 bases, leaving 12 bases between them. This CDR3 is CASSLSGGREAFF. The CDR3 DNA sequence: TGCGCCAGCAGCTTGAGTGGTGGGAGGGAAGCTTTCTTT.

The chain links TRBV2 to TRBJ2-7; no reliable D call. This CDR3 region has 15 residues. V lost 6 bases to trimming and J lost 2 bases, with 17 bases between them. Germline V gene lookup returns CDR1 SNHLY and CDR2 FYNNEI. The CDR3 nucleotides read TGTGCCAGCAGCACAACCGGGCCCTTGGCCTACGAGCAGTACTTC. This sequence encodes CASSTTGPLAYEQYF.

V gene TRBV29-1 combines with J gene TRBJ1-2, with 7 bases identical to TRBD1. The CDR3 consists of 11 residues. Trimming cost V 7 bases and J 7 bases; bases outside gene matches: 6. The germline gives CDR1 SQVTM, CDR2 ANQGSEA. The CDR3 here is CSDSTGSGYTF. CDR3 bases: TGCAGCGACTCGACAGGGTCTGGCTACACCTTC.

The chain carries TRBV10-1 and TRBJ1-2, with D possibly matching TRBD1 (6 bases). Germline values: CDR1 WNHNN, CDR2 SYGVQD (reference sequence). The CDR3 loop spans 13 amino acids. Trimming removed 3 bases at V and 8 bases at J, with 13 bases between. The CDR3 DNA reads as TGCGCCAGCAGTGAATCGGGGGGCCGGGGCTACACCTTC. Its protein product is CASSESGGRGYTF.

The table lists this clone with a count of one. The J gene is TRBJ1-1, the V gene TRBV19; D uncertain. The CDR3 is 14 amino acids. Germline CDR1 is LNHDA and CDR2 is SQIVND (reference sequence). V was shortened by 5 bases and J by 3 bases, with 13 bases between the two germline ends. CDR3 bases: TGTGCCAGTAGTTTGTGGGCTCGGGACACTGAAGCTTTCTTT. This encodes CASSLWARDTEAFF.

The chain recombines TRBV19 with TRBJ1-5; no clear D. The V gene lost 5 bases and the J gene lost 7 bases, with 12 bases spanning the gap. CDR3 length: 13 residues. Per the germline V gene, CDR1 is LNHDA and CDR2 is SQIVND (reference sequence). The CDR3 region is CASSSSLWQPQHF. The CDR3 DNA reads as TGTGCCAGTAGTTCCTCCCTTTGGCAGCCCCAGCATTTT.

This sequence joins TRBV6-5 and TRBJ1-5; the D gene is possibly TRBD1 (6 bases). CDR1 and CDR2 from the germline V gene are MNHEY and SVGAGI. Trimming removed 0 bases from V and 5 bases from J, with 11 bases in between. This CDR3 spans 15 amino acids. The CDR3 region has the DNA TGTGCCAGCAGTTACTCGAGGACAGCGGATCAGCCCCAGCATTTT. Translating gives CASSYSRTADQPQHF.

CDR3 sequence (DNA): TGTGCCACCAGCAGAGACCCCGGCCCGAATAACAATGAGCAGTTCTTC. Its protein product is CATSRDPGPNNNEQFF. This rearrangement joins TRBV15 to TRBJ2-1; D call uncertain. There are 16 residues in the CDR3. The V gene lost 0 bases and the J gene lost 5 bases, with 14 bases spanning the gap. Germline values: CDR1 LNHNV, CDR2 YYDKDF (reference sequence).

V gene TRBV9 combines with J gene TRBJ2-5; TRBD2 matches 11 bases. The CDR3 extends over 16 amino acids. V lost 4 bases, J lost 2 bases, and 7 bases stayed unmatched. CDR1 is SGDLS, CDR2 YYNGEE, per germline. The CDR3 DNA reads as TGTGCCAGCAGCCCCCAACTAGCGGGGGTTCAAGAGACCCAGTACTTC. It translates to CASSPQLAGVQETQYF. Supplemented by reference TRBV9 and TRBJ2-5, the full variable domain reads DSGVTQTPKHLITATGQRVTLRCSPRSGDLSVYWYQQSLDQGLQFLIQYYNGEERAKGNILERFSAQQFPDLHSELNLSSLELGDSALYFCASSPQLAGVQETQYFGPGTRLLVL.

CDR3 loop: CASSLFAQGLYNEQFF. As DNA, the CDR3 is TGTGCCAGCAGCTTATTCGCCCAGGGGCTCTACAATGAGCAGTTCTTC. V usage is TRBV7-2 and J usage is TRBJ2-1; D might be TRBD1 (6 bases). This CDR3 is 16 amino acids long. Germline V gives CDR1 SGHTA, CDR2 FQGNSA. The germline V and J ends were trimmed by 2 bases and 3 bases, with 14 bases remaining between them.

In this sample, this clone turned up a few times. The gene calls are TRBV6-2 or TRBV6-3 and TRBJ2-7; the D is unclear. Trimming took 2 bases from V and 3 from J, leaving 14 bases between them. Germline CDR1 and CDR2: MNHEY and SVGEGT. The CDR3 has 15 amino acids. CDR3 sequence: CASSYTWTNFYEQYF. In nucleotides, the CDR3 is TGTGCCAGCAGTTACACGTGGACGAATTTCTACGAGCAGTACTTC.

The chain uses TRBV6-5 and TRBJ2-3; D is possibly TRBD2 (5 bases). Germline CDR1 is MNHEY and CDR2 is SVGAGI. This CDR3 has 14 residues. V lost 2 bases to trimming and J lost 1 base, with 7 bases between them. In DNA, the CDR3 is TGTGCCAGCAGTTACGGCGGGCGCACAGATACGCAGTATTTT. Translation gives CASSYGGRTDTQYF.

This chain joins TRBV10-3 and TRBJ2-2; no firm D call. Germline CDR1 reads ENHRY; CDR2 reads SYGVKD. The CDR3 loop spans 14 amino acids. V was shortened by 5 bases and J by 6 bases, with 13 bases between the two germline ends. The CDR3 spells CAISPAADSGELFF. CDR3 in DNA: TGTGCCATCAGTCCCGCTGCCGATTCCGGGGAGCTGTTTTTT.

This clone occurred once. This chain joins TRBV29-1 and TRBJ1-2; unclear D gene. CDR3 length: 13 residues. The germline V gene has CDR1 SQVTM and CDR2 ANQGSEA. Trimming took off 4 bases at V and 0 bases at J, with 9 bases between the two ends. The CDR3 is CSVADGTNYGYTF. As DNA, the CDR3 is TGCAGCGTTGCGGACGGGACTAACTATGGCTACACCTTC.

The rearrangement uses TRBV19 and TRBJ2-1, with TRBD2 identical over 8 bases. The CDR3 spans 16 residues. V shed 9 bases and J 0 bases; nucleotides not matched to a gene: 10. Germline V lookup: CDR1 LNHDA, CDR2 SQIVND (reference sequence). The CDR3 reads CASPCPREVSYNEQFF. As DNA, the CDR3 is TGTGCCAGCCCTTGCCCGCGGGAGGTCTCCTACAATGAGCAGTTCTTC.

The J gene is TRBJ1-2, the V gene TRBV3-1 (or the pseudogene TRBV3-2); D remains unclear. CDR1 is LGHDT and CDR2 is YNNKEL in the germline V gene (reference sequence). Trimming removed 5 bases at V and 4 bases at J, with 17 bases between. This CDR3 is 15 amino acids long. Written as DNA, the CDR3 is TGTGCCAGCAGCTCACCTATCTTTCCAACCTATGGCTACACCTTC. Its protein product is CASSSPIFPTYGYTF.